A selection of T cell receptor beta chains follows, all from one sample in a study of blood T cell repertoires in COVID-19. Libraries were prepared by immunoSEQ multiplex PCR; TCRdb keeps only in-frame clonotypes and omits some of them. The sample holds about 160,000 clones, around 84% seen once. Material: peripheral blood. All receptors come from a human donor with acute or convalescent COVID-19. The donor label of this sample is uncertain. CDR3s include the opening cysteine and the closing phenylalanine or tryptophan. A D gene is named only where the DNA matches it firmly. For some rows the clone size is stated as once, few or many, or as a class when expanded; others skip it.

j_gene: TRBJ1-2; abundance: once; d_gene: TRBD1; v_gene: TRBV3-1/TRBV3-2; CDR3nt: TGTGCCAGCAGCCAAGCCGGGACAGGGGAAATGGTTAACTATGGCTACACCTTC; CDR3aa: CASSQAGTGEMVNYGYTF
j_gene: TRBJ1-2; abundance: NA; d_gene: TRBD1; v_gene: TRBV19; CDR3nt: TGTGCCAGCCGGGACAGGGTAATCTTGAACTATGGCTACACCTTC; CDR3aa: CASRDRVILNYGYTF
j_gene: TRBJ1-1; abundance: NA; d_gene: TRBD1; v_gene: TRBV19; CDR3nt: TGTGCCAGTAGTACCACGACAGGGAAGAACACTGAAGCTTTCTTT; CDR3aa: CASSTTTGKNTEAFF
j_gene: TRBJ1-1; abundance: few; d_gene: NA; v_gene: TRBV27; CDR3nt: TGTGCCAGCAGTCCAGGAACTTACATGAACACTGAAGCTTTCTTT; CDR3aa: CASSPGTYMNTEAFF
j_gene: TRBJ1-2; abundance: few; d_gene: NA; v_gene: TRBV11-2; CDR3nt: TGTGCCAGCAGCTACGCGGGGGGGGCCCGTGGCTACACCTTC; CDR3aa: CASSYAGGARGYTF
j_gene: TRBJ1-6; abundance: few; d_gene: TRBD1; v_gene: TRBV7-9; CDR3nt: TGTGCCAGCAGGGGGGACAGGGGGCGCGGATCACCCCTCCACTTT; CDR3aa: CASRGDRGRGSPLHF
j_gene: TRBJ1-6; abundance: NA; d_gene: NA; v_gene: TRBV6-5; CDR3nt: TGTGCCAGCAGGGAGGGACCTTTAAAGGGAGTGGACTTT; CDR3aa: CASREGPLKGVDF
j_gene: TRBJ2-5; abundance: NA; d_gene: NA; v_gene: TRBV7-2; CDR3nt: TGTGCCAGCAGTAGGTGGGGGCCGGGGGAGACCCAGTACTTC; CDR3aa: CASSRWGPGETQYF
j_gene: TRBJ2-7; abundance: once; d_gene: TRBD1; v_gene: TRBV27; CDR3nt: TGTGCCAGCAGTAAAACAGGGGCGACCTACGAGCAGTACTTC; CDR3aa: CASSKTGATYEQYF
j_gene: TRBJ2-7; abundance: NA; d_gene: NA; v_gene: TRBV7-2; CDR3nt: TGTGCCAGCAGCCCAATAGGGGGATCCTACGAGCAGTACTTC; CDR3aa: CASSPIGGSYEQYF
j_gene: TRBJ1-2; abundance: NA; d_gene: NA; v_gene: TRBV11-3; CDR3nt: TGTGCCAGCAGCCCAGGGAACTATGGCTACACCTTC; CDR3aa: CASSPGNYGYTF
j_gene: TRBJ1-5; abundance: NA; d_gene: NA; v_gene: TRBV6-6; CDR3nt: TGTGCCAGCAGCCAGGACAGCAGCAATCAGCCCCAGCATTTT; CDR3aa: CASSQDSSNQPQHF
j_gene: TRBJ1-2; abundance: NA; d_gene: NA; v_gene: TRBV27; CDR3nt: TGTGCCAGCAGTTACCGACAAAACTATGGCTACACCTTC; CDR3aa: CASSYRQNYGYTF